One T cell receptor beta chain is described in this entry. Reverse transcribing all isolated RNA meant expressed TCRB transcripts were sequenced. Clones were read by immunoSEQ multiplex PCR, and TCRdb kept only the in-frame ones, dropping some. The table includes hundreds of thousands of clones, about 29% detected once. The V gene's germline CDR1 is SEHNR and CDR2 FQNEAQ (reference sequence). Germline trimming cut 5 bases from V and 5 bases from J; bases unmatched to any gene: 10. This CDR3 has 15 residues. This record comes from a study of beta chain features in type 1 diabetes. V is TRBV7-9 and J is TRBJ2-5, with 8 bases identical to TRBD1. Material: naive CD4+ T cells from blood. The receptor was isolated from a man aged 18 to 30 in good health. The DNA for the CDR3 is TGTGCCAGCAGCCCACAACAGGGGGGAGGTGAGACCCAGTACTTC. This codes for CASSPQQGGGETQYF.